One and the same sample provided the 13 T cell receptor beta chains below, sequenced in a study of cytomegalovirus exposure and HLA in healthy donors. Sequenced by immunoSEQ multiplex PCR; TCRdb stores in-frame clones only, minus some. Here the sample spans about 130,000 clones, approximately 92% being singletons. Material for sequencing was PBMCs. The receptors come from a woman between 18 and 30 years old in good health and CMV-seropositive.

This chain links TRBV6-4 with TRBJ1-5; D possibly corresponds to TRBD1 (6 bases). V was clipped by 6 bases and J by 6 bases, with 18 bases between them. Germline V gene lookup returns CDR1 MRHNA and CDR2 SNTAGT. The CDR3 contains 15 residues. CDR3 amino acids: CASRIQGKGGQPQHF. CDR3 DNA sequence: TGTGCCAGCAGAATACAGGGTAAAGGGGGTCAGCCCCAGCATTTT.

This clone showed up just a few times. The chain is built from TRBV19 and TRBJ2-6, with D possibly being TRBD2 (7 bases). The CDR3 totals 16 residues. V was cut by 3 bases and J by 2 bases, with 11 bases left in between. The germline gives CDR1 LNHDA, CDR2 SQIVND (reference sequence). Here the CDR3 DNA reads TGTGCCAGTAGTATGAGGGGGGGCACTGGGGCCAACGTCCTGACTTTC. Translation gives CASSMRGGTGANVLTF. Together with reference TRBV19 and TRBJ2-6, the CDR3 gives the full variable domain: DGGITQSPKYLFRKEGQNVTLSCEQNLNHDAMYWYRQDPGQGLRLIYYSQIVNDFQKGDIAEGYSVSREKKESFPLTVTSAQKNPTAFYLCASSMRGGTGANVLTFGAGSRLTVL.

The V and J genes are TRBV28 and TRBJ2-5, with D hard to call. V was trimmed by 6 bases and J by 0 bases, leaving 8 bases between them. The CDR3 contains 13 residues. The V gene's germline CDR1 is MDHEN and CDR2 SYDVKM. CDR3: CASSPAYQETQYF. The CDR3 nucleotides are TGTGCCAGCAGCCCCGCGTACCAAGAGACCCAGTACTTC.

The chain's CDR3 is CASSLGLVYNEQFF. CDR3 bases: TGTGCCAGCAGCCTTGGACTAGTCTACAATGAGCAGTTCTTC. The rearrangement uses TRBV7-3 and TRBJ2-1; 7 nucleotides align to TRBD2. V was pared by 5 bases and J by 3 bases, with 4 bases of the junction left unmatched. The CDR3 spans 14 residues. CDR1 is SGHTA, CDR2 FQGTGA, per germline.

The chain combines TRBV27 with TRBJ1-2; D is unclear. The CDR3 length is 14 residues. Germline V gene data show CDR1 as MNHEY and CDR2 as SMNVEV (reference sequence). Deletions cut 4 bases from V and 4 bases from J, with 13 bases between. This CDR3 is CASSSVREGYGYTF. CDR3 DNA: TGTGCCAGCAGTTCTGTTAGGGAGGGCTATGGCTACACCTTC.

This sequence joins TRBV6-1 and TRBJ2-2; 7 nucleotides match TRBD2. The V gene's germline CDR1 is MNHNS and CDR2 SASEGT. V shed 3 bases and J 0 bases; nucleotides not matched to a gene: 7. The CDR3 consists of 17 residues. This CDR3 reads CASSDFGLAANTGELFF. As DNA, the CDR3 is TGTGCCAGCAGTGATTTTGGTCTAGCGGCGAACACCGGGGAGCTGTTTTTT.

The chain couples TRBV6-5 to TRBJ1-2, with a weak D call TRBD1 (5 bases). Germline CDR1 MNHEY, CDR2 SVGAGI. The germline V and J ends were trimmed by 10 bases and 5 bases, with 14 bases remaining between them. This CDR3 region has 12 residues. The CDR3 sequence: CATMGGGYGYTF. CDR3 DNA sequence: TGTGCCACCATGGGGGGGGGTTATGGCTACACCTTC.

The chain joins TRBV5-6 to TRBJ2-5, with TRBD1 matching over 8 bases. V gave up 0 bases and J gave up 5 bases; unmatched junction bases: 6. The CDR3 spans 15 residues. CDR1 is SGHDT and CDR2 is YYEEEE in the germline V gene. CDR3 DNA: TGTGCCAGCAGCTTGGACAGGGGGGTCCAGGAGACCCAGTACTTC. It translates to CASSLDRGVQETQYF.

This clone showed up just a few times. J is TRBJ1-6 and V is TRBV9, with 7 bases matching TRBD1. V trimming: 0 bases; J trimming: 8 bases; junction bases outside the gene matches: 5. Germline V lookup: CDR1 SGDLS, CDR2 YYNGEE. This CDR3 comprises 15 residues. The CDR3 DNA sequence: TGTGCCAGCAGCGTAGGAGGGGGCTGGGATTCACCCCTCCACTTT. Translation: CASSVGGGWDSPLHF.

This chain joins TRBV27 and TRBJ2-3; the D gene is possibly TRBD2 (5 bases). CDR1 is MNHEY and CDR2 is SMNVEV in the germline V gene (reference sequence). The ends were cut back, 1 base at V and 5 bases at J, with 16 bases in the middle. The CDR3 is made up of 16 amino acids. CDR3 DNA sequence: TGTGCCAGCAGTTTATGGAGGACTTTCGCCTTAGATACGCAGTATTTT. Its translation: CASSLWRTFALDTQYF.

This sequence joins TRBV7-9 and TRBJ2-7; no definite D call. Per the germline V gene, CDR1 is SEHNR and CDR2 is FQNEAQ (reference sequence). V gave up 5 bases and J gave up 3 bases, with 11 bases separating them. The CDR3 is 13 residues long. Here the CDR3 reads CASSRTESYEQYF. CDR3 sequence (DNA): TGTGCCAGCAGCAGAACAGAGAGCTACGAGCAGTACTTC.

This chain links TRBV5-1 with TRBJ2-1; 8 bases map to TRBD2. V was clipped by 2 bases and J by 6 bases; unmatched bases: 4. Germline assignment: CDR1 SGHRS and CDR2 YFSETQ. The CDR3 totals 14 residues. The CDR3 DNA sequence: TGCGCCAGCAGCTTCGGGGGGGCTTTCAATGAGCAGTTCTTC. Amino acids: CASSFGGAFNEQFF.

This clone appeared once. The rearrangement links TRBV5-5 to TRBJ2-1; D may be TRBD1 (6 bases). Deletions cut 4 bases from V and 0 bases from J, with 11 bases between. This CDR3 is 15 amino acids long. Looked up from germline, CDR1 is SGHKS and CDR2 is YYEKEE (reference sequence). CDR3 nucleotide sequence: TGTGCCAGCAGCGACAGGTCTTTCTCCTACAATGAGCAGTTCTTC. It specifies CASSDRSFSYNEQFF.